These 20 T cell receptor beta chains were all obtained from the same sample, sequenced in a study of regulatory T cells in long-lasting Graves disease. TCR beta libraries were built with iRepertoire HTBI primers and Arm-PCR of CDR3 regions. TCRdb fed the multiplex PCR reads into MiXCR, producing one record per CDR3 protein. In the table there are a few hundred thousand distinct CDR3 sequences, 20% to 30% of which are singletons. The sample's time point: persistent/refractory GD, antithyroid drugs over 5 years with positive TRAb. Extracted RNA from PBMCs served as the source of the TCR library. Sequences were derived from peripheral blood mononuclear cells (PBMCs), sampled when the disease was refractory, from a patient treated with antithyroid drugs. These receptors all stem from a female donor with Graves disease.

This clonotype was found many times. The chain employs TRBV7-2 and TRBJ2-5, with TRBD2 matching over 13 bases. Germline V gene sequence: CDR1 SGHTA, CDR2 FQGNSA. The CDR3 covers 16 residues. The ends lost 6 bases at V and 9 bases at J; junction bases unmatched: 13. The CDR3 is CASRPGTSGVYEAQYF. Written as DNA, the CDR3 is TGTGCCAGCAGACCCGGGACTAGCGGGGTTTACGAGGCCCAGTACTTC.

This clonotype was counted ten times or more. This chain connects TRBV2 to TRBJ2-7; D gene unclear. The germline CDR1 and CDR2 sequences are SNHLY and FYNNEI. V shed 2 bases and J shed 4 bases, with 6 bases lying between them. CDR3 length equals 12 residues. Written as DNA, the CDR3 is TGTGCCAGCAGTGAACGGTCGTACGAGCAGTACTTC. Protein product: CASSERSYEQYF.

The CDR3 nucleotides are TGTGCCAGCAGTTTGGGAGGGGAGGTAACGGCTTTCTTT. Residues: CASSLGGEVTAFF. The chain links TRBV12-3 or TRBV12-4 to TRBJ1-1; weak D call: TRBD1 (5 bases). The CDR3 covers 13 residues. The ends were cut back, 3 bases at V and 11 bases at J, with 16 bases in the middle.

A single count supports this clonotype. V usage is TRBV20-1 and J usage is TRBJ2-1; the match to TRBD1 covers 7 bases. This CDR3 has 16 residues. Trimming at V came to 1 base and at J to 0 bases, leaving 6 bases not matched to a gene. Looked up from germline, CDR1 is DFQATT and CDR2 is SNEGSKA (reference sequence). The CDR3: CSARVTGQSSYNEQFF. In DNA form, the CDR3 reads TGCAGTGCTAGAGTGACGGGACAGAGCTCCTACAATGAGCAGTTCTTC.

This chain connects TRBV29-1 to TRBJ1-3; tentative D call: TRBD1 (5 bases). V was clipped by 7 bases and J by 2 bases, with 9 bases between them. CDR1 is SQVTM, CDR2 ANQGSEA, per germline. The CDR3 contains 12 residues. The CDR3: CSAQGTGNTIYF. For the CDR3, the DNA is TGCAGCGCTCAGGGAACTGGAAACACCATATATTTT.

This chain uses TRBV19 with TRBJ2-2, with a weak D call TRBD2 (5 bases). CDR1 LNHDA and CDR2 SQIVND come from the germline V gene (reference sequence). V gave up 0 bases and J gave up 8 bases, with 13 bases separating them. There are 15 residues in the CDR3. The CDR3 region has the DNA TGTGCCAGTAGTATAGAGGGCGGGCCCCGAGGGGAGCTGTTTTTT. The encoded protein is CASSIEGGPRGELFF. The full variable domain, its missing parts supplied by reference TRBV19 and TRBJ2-2, is DGGITQSPKYLFRKEGQNVTLSCEQNLNHDAMYWYRQDPGQGLRLIYYSQIVNDFQKGDIAEGYSVSREKKESFPLTVTSAQKNPTAFYLCASSIEGGPRGELFFGEGSRLTVL.

V usage is TRBV20-1 and J usage is TRBJ2-7, with 10 bases aligning to TRBD2. Trimming took 0 bases from V and 3 from J; bases not matched to a gene: 11. This CDR3 comprises 17 residues. Germline values: CDR1 DFQATT, CDR2 SNEGSKA (reference sequence). CDR3 in amino acids: CSARDPLIAGGVYEQYF. The CDR3 nucleotides read TGCAGTGCTAGAGATCCCCTTATAGCGGGAGGTGTCTACGAGCAGTACTTC.

This clonotype was recorded many times. The chain is built from TRBV12-3 or TRBV12-4 and TRBJ1-6, with 8 bases matching TRBD1. The CDR3 sequence is 14 residues long. The J segment lost 9 bases and the V segment lost 5 bases, leaving 6 bases of the junction unmatched. As DNA, the CDR3 is TGTGCCAGCAGTGTGACAGGGGTGACTTCACCCCTCCACTTT. This gives the protein CASSVTGVTSPLHF.

This chain connects TRBV27 to TRBJ2-7, with D maybe TRBD2 (5 bases). This CDR3 region has 13 residues. The V gene lost 5 bases and the J gene lost 3 bases, with 11 bases spanning the gap. CDR1 MNHEY and CDR2 SMNVEV come from the germline V gene (reference sequence). DNA of the CDR3: TGTGCCAGCAGTAGGACTGTCATCTACGAGCAGTACTTC. This gives the protein CASSRTVIYEQYF.

The chain couples TRBV7-9 to TRBJ1-1, with 8 bases that match TRBD1. This CDR3 has 14 residues. Germline V CDR1 and CDR2: SEHNR, FQNEAQ (reference sequence). V lost 6 bases, J lost 6 bases, and 9 bases stayed unmatched. CDR3 nucleotide sequence: TGTGCCAGCAGATTTCTAGACAGGGGCGCTGAAGCTTTCTTT. This translates into CASRFLDRGAEAFF.

This clonotype was detected only a few times. The chain carries TRBV29-1 and TRBJ1-2; D may be TRBD1 (6 bases). The CDR3 has 12 amino acids. V lost 4 bases, J lost 3 bases, and 9 bases lay in between. CDR1 SQVTM and CDR2 ANQGSEA come from the germline V gene. In nucleotides, the CDR3 is TGCAGCGTTGGAGGGGGGTACTATGGCTACACCTTC. This sequence encodes CSVGGGYYGYTF.

On this clonotype: A single base separates this from a much larger clone, so it may be a read error. The CDR3 is CASSWQNNEKPFF. CDR3 nucleotides: TGTGCCAGCAGTTGGCAGAATAATGAAAAACCGTTTTTT. V gene TRBV12-3 or TRBV12-4 combines with J gene TRBJ1-4, with no clear D. The CDR3 is made up of 13 amino acids.

This chain links TRBV14 with TRBJ2-1, with D possibly matching TRBD2 (5 bases). Trimming removed 1 base from V and 9 bases from J, with 10 bases in between. The CDR3 is 13 amino acids. Germline V gene lookup returns CDR1 SGHDN and CDR2 FVKESK. Here the CDR3 reads CASSQVRVSEQFF. As DNA, the CDR3 is TGTGCCAGCAGCCAAGTGAGGGTTTCTGAGCAGTTCTTC. The variable domain in full, completed from reference TRBV14 and TRBJ2-1, reads EAGVTQFPSHSVIEKGQTVTLRCDPISGHDNLYWYRRVMGKEIKFLLHFVKESKQDESGMPNNRFLAERTGGTYSTLKVQPAELEDSGVYFCASSQVRVSEQFFGPGTRLTVL.

The V and J genes are TRBV18 and TRBJ1-4; D remains unclear. Trimming left V 1 base short and J 2 bases short, with 11 bases between. CDR3 length: 16 amino acids. Germline loops: CDR1 KGHSH, CDR2 LQKENI. In DNA, the CDR3 is TGTGCCAGCTCACCACTCCGGGGAGGGACTAATGAAAAACTGTTTTTT. Amino acids: CASSPLRGGTNEKLFF. Together with reference TRBV18 and TRBJ1-4, the CDR3 gives the full variable domain: NAGVMQNPRHLVRRRGQEARLRCSPMKGHSHVYWYRQLPEEGLKFMVYLQKENIIDESGMPKERFSAEFPKEGPSILRIQQVVRGDSAAYFCASSPLRGGTNEKLFFGSGTQLSVL.

The chain uses TRBV6-2 or TRBV6-3 and TRBJ2-4; weak D call: TRBD2 (5 bases). CDR1 is MNHEY and CDR2 is SVGEGT in the germline V gene. Trimming pared 2 bases from V and 8 bases from J, leaving 13 bases between. The CDR3 totals 14 residues. The CDR3 protein is CASSYRGGSYIQYF. Here the CDR3 DNA reads TGTGCCAGCAGTTACCGGGGTGGGAGTTACATTCAGTACTTC.

V is TRBV20-1 and J is TRBJ1-1, with a tentative D call TRBD1 (6 bases). V dropped 6 bases and J dropped 3 bases, with 17 bases sitting between them. CDR1 and CDR2 from the germline V gene are DFQATT and SNEGSKA (reference sequence). This CDR3 region has 14 residues. The CDR3, as DNA: TGCAGTGCCCAGATCGGGGGCCTCGACACTGAAGCTTTCTTT. Amino acid sequence: CSAQIGGLDTEAFF.

This clonotype has just a few counts. This chain connects TRBV27 to TRBJ2-7; 8 nucleotides line up with TRBD1. Germline CDR1 is MNHEY and CDR2 is SMNVEV (reference sequence). The CDR3 has 14 amino acids. V dropped 3 bases and J dropped 6; count of bases not matched to a gene: 7. The CDR3 region is CASSFDRGPFEQYF. The CDR3 region has the DNA TGTGCCAGCAGTTTCGACAGGGGACCTTTCGAGCAGTACTTC.

The V gene is TRBV4-2, the J gene TRBJ1-2; 8 nucleotides match TRBD1. Germline V CDR1 and CDR2: LGHNA, YNFKEQ. V was pared by 0 bases and J by 4 bases, with 7 bases of the junction left unmatched. This CDR3 comprises 16 residues. The CDR3 DNA follows: TGTGCCAGCAGCCAAGATTCGGACAGGGCACTCTATGGCTACACCTTC. It is translated as CASSQDSDRALYGYTF.

V usage is TRBV6-4 and J usage is TRBJ1-2; D unclear. The germline CDR1 and CDR2 sequences are MRHNA and SNTAGT. The CDR3 covers 12 residues. Trimming took off 10 bases at V and 4 bases at J, with 13 bases between the two ends. CDR3 region: CATLGNRYGYTF. For the CDR3, the DNA is TGTGCCACCCTCGGCAACCGCTATGGCTACACCTTC.

This chain links TRBV30 with TRBJ1-2; D ambiguous. This CDR3 has 14 residues. The germline V and J ends were trimmed by 1 base and 3 bases, with 12 bases remaining between them. Germline CDR1 reads GTSNPN; CDR2 reads SVGIG (reference sequence). This chain's CDR3 is CAWSGRWQDYGYTF. CDR3 in DNA: TGTGCCTGGAGTGGGAGATGGCAGGACTATGGCTACACCTTC.